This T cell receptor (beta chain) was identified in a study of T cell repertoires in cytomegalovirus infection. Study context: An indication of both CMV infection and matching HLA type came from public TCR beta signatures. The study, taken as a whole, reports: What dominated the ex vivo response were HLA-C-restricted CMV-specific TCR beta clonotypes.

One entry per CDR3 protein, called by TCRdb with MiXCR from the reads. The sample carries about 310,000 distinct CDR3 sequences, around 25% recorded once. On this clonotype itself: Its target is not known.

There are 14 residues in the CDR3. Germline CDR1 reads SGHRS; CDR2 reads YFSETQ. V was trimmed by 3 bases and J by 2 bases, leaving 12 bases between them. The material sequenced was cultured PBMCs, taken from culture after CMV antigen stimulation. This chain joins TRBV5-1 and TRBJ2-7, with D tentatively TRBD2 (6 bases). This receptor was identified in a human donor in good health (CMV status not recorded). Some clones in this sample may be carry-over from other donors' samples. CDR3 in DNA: TGCGCCAGCAGCTCGTATAGCGGAACCTACGAGCAGTACTTC. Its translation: CASSSYSGTYEQYF.